This T cell receptor beta chain was obtained from a study of T cell repertoires in cytomegalovirus infection. Across the whole study: TCR beta signatures that were public indicated CMV infection and matching HLA type.

A remark on this clonotype: Its matching antigen is unknown.

V gave up 4 bases and J gave up 4 bases, with 11 bases separating them. Germline CDR1 reads SEHNR; CDR2 reads FQNEAQ (reference sequence). This CDR3 region has 13 residues. Study-wide findings and caveats: The study found HLA-C-restricted CMV-specific TCR beta clonotypes dominating the ex vivo response. Totalled public TCR beta family frequency picked out people who carried CMV plus the relevant HLA.

TCRdb called the reads again in MiXCR, with one record for every CDR3 protein. The data contain about 600,000 distinct CDR3 sequences, approximately 25% of them seen just once; the ten biggest clones take up 8%. The rearrangement links TRBV7-9 to TRBJ2-7, with D maybe TRBD2 (5 bases). The material sequenced was CD8+ T cells from PBMCs. This TCR derives from a human donor in good health (CMV status not recorded). Some clones in this sample may be carry-over from other donors' samples. CDR3 bases: TGTGCCAGCAGCTCGCCTGGACTTTACGAGCAGTACGTC. This codes for CASSSPGLYEQYV.